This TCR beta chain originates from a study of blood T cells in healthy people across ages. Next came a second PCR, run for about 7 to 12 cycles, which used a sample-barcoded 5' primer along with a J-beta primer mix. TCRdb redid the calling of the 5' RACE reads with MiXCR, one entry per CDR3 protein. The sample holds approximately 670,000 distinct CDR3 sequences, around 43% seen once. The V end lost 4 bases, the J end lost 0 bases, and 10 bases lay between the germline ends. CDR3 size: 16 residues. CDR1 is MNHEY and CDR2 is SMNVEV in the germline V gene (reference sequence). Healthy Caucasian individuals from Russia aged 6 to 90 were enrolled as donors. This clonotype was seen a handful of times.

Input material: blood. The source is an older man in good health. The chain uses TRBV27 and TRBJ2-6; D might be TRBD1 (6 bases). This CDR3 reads CASSSTGASGANVLTF. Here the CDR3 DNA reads TGTGCCAGCAGTTCGACAGGAGCCTCTGGGGCCAACGTCCTGACTTTC.